This T cell receptor (beta chain) is from a study of OX40 agonist ivuxolimab in advanced cancers. This clone was found once. The ends lost 4 bases at V and 0 bases at J; junction bases unmatched: 8. The CDR3 consists of 18 residues. Germline loops: CDR1 SGDLS, CDR2 YYNGEE. The protocol was immunoSEQ multiplex PCR, while the TCRdb copy is restricted to in-frame clones and leaves out a portion. The table has approximately 56,000 clones, around nine tenths seen once. This specimen consisted of CD4+ or CD8+ T cells sorted from blood, obtained in a trial of the OX40 agonist ivuxolimab. This TCR was recovered from an adult with an advanced solid tumor such as melanoma, head and neck, liver or kidney cancer. The V and J genes are TRBV9 and TRBJ2-2; 11 nucleotides align to TRBD2. The CDR3 loop is CASSIPTSGVSNTGELFF. CDR3 DNA: TGTGCCAGCAGCATCCCGACTAGCGGGGTTTCGAACACCGGGGAGCTGTTTTTT.